This T cell receptor beta chain came from a study of early T cells in non-severe SARS-CoV-2 infection. As for the study in general: Bulk RNA from unsorted whole blood was sequenced; chains were unpaired.

There are 17 residues in the CDR3. CDR1 SEHNR and CDR2 FQNEAQ come from the germline V gene (reference sequence). The junction had 9 bases not matched to a gene; V was cut back by 5 bases and J by 0 bases. Notes on the study in general: Private and CD4 specificities were missed by VDJdb matching, which favored anti-spike CD8 responses.

This clonotype was seen repeatedly, ten times or more. The antigen remains undetermined. Attachment of unique molecular identifiers to individual cDNA molecules was performed. Via MiXCR, TCRdb re-called the 5' RACE reads, giving one row per CDR3 protein. In the table there are around 64,000 distinct CDR3 sequences, roughly 12% of which are singletons. The chain is built from TRBV7-9 and TRBJ2-3, with 9 bases fitting TRBD2. This specimen was whole blood, taken at baseline. This receptor was identified in an adult who was a healthcare worker with PCR-confirmed SARS-CoV-2 infection or an uninfected control (not recorded which). The CDR3: CASSLGTSGPSTDTQYF. The CDR3 nucleotides are TGTGCCAGCAGCCTAGGCACTAGCGGGCCGAGCACAGATACGCAGTATTTT.